This TCR beta chain was retrieved from a study of CD8 T cells in ankylosing spondylitis. As the method for making TCR beta libraries, quantitative 5'-RACE with molecular barcodes was used. TCRdb reprocessed the 5' RACE reads with MiXCR, giving one entry per CDR3 protein. The repertoire holds roughly 350,000 distinct CDR3 sequences, with roughly 8% as singletons. About this clonotype itself: Antigen: not known.

Points from the study as a whole: Made up of about eight highly homologous variants, a TCR beta motif appeared characteristic of ankylosing spondylitis blood. The authors reported significant enrichment of disease-linked clones in matched ankylosing spondylitis synovial fluid.

V shed 5 bases and J shed 3 bases, with 11 bases lying between them. CDR3 length: 14 residues. Per the germline V gene, CDR1 is MGHDK and CDR2 is SYGVNS. Sequencing input: blood, either unsorted or a sorted T cell fraction (not recorded which). The chain has TRBV25-1 and TRBJ2-4; D might be TRBD1 (6 bases). The receptor comes from a male donor with ankylosing spondylitis. CDR3: CASSPTGVKNIQYF. The DNA of the CDR3 is TGTGCCAGCAGTCCGACAGGAGTCAAAAACATTCAGTACTTC.